One and the same sample provided the 20 T cell receptor beta chains below, sequenced in a study of T cell changes during pregnancy in multiple sclerosis. Profiling relied on immunoSEQ multiplex PCR, and the TCRdb table lists in-frame clones only, not all of them. The sample contains approximately 100,000 clones, 92% of which appear only once. The specimen comprised peripheral blood, sampled after pregnancy. The receptors derive from a female donor in good health, enrolled as a control in a pregnancy study.

V usage is TRBV2 and J usage is TRBJ2-1; TRBD2 aligns across 9 bases. Germline lookup yields CDR1 SNHLY and CDR2 FYNNEI. Trimming at V came to 2 bases and at J to 9 bases, leaving 8 bases not matched to a gene. The length of the CDR3 is 15 residues. The CDR3 here is CASSERAGGRGEQFF. The CDR3 bases are TGTGCCAGCAGTGAAAGGGCGGGGGGGCGAGGTGAGCAGTTCTTC.

CDR3 nucleotides: TGTGCCAGCAGTGCGGGACTAGCGGGATGGGATGAGCAGTTCTTC. Its translation is CASSAGLAGWDEQFF. The rearrangement uses TRBV6-1 and TRBJ2-1; 13 bases are a match to TRBD2. The CDR3 loop spans 15 amino acids. V gave up 4 bases and J gave up 8 bases; unmatched junction bases: 5. Germline CDR1 MNHNS, CDR2 SASEGT.

The V call is TRBV2, the J call TRBJ1-3; 9 bases are shared with TRBD1. Germline lookup yields CDR1 SNHLY and CDR2 FYNNEI. The CDR3 runs to 14 residues. Trimming removed 10 bases from V and 8 bases from J; junction bases left unmatched: 12. CDR3 bases: TGTGCCAACCTCTTGGGACAGGGATCGGACACCATATATTTT. This sequence encodes CANLLGQGSDTIYF.

This clone has just a few counts. J is TRBJ2-7 and V is TRBV28, with 8 bases matching TRBD2. The V segment lost 3 bases and the J segment 3 bases; nucleotides outside the gene matches: 4. The CDR3 is made up of 14 amino acids. Germline CDR1 MDHEN, CDR2 SYDVKM. CDR3 coding DNA: TGTGCCAGCAGTTTGGCGGGAGGCCTCTACGAGCAGTACTTC. The encoded protein is CASSLAGGLYEQYF.

This clone has only a few counts. The chain couples TRBV7-2 to TRBJ1-2, with 8 bases aligning to TRBD1. The ends lost 5 bases at V and 8 bases at J; junction bases unmatched: 7. Germline lookup yields CDR1 SGHTA and CDR2 FQGNSA. The CDR3 sequence is 13 residues long. This chain's CDR3 is CASSLRTGRGYTF. The CDR3 DNA sequence: TGTGCCAGCAGCCTCCGGACAGGGCGAGGCTACACCTTC.

V gene TRBV27 combines with J gene TRBJ2-1; 8 nucleotides line up with TRBD2. J gave up 8 bases and V 1 base, and 4 bases lay outside the gene matches. CDR3 length: 14 amino acids. Germline V CDR1 and CDR2: MNHEY, SMNVEV (reference sequence). DNA for the CDR3: TGTGCCAGCAGTTTATTAAGCGGGAGCCATGAGCAGTTCTTC. Its protein is CASSLLSGSHEQFF.

CDR3 sequence reads: CASSLIGQANEKLFF. In nucleotides, the CDR3 is TGCGCCAGCAGCTTAATTGGACAGGCTAATGAAAAACTGTTTTTT. The J gene is TRBJ1-4, the V gene TRBV5-1; 7 bases map to TRBD1. Germline CDR1 SGHRS, CDR2 YFSETQ. The J segment lost 3 bases and the V segment lost 2 bases, leaving 4 bases of the junction unmatched. CDR3 length equals 15 residues.

This clone has a handful of counts. The chain has TRBV30 and TRBJ1-3; maybe TRBD1 (5 bases). This CDR3 spans 13 amino acids. The germline CDR1 and CDR2 sequences are GTSNPN and SVGIG (reference sequence). Trimming pared 3 bases from V and 0 bases from J, leaving 6 bases between. The CDR3 DNA is TGTGCCTGGAGGGGGGGCTCTGGAAACACCATATATTTT. Translation: CAWRGGSGNTIYF. The variable domain in full, completed from reference TRBV30 and TRBJ1-3, reads SQTIHQWPATLVQPVGSPLSLECTVEGTSNPNLYWYRQAAGRGLQLLFYSVGIGQISSEVPQNLSASRPQDRQFILSSKKLLLSDSGFYLCAWRGGSGNTIYFGEGSWLTVV.

The chain has TRBV10-2 and TRBJ2-7, with a tentative D call TRBD1 (6 bases). Germline V gene data show CDR1 as WSHSY and CDR2 as SAAADI. This CDR3 is built from 14 residues. Trimming took 3 bases from V and 4 from J, leaving 13 bases between them. CDR3 residues: CASSDGGALYEQYF. Written as DNA, the CDR3 is TGCGCCAGCAGTGATGGGGGCGCCTTATACGAGCAGTACTTC.

The chain combines TRBV6-5 with TRBJ1-1; a possible D gene is TRBD1 (6 bases). Trimming took 5 bases from V and 10 from J, leaving 23 bases between them. Germline CDR1 and CDR2: MNHEY and SVGAGI. CDR3 size: 15 residues. CDR3 DNA: TGTGCCAGCAGTCCCCGGGACACCCAGGCGAGTGGAGCTTTCTTT. Protein sequence: CASSPRDTQASGAFF.

This rearrangement joins TRBV6-4 to TRBJ2-3, with TRBD2 matching 13 bases. This CDR3 region has 17 residues. The junction had 6 bases not matched to a gene; V was cut back by 2 bases and J by 4 bases. Germline V gene data show CDR1 as MRHNA and CDR2 as SNTAGT. The CDR3 bases are TGTGCCAGCAGTGACGGCACTAGCGGGGGGGCATCAGATACGCAGTATTTT. Translated: CASSDGTSGGASDTQYF.

The V gene is TRBV30, the J gene TRBJ2-1, with 8 nucleotides matching TRBD1. The CDR3 spans 14 residues. The germline V gene encodes CDR1 GTSNPN and CDR2 SVGIG (reference sequence). V shed 0 bases, J shed 7 bases, and the junction held 5 bases outside the gene matches. This chain's CDR3 is CAWSVGDRRNEQFF. Written as DNA, the CDR3 is TGTGCCTGGAGTGTGGGGGACAGGCGTAATGAGCAGTTCTTC.

Concerning this clone itself: This same CDR3 is encoded by further DNA sequences in the sample. The V gene is TRBV19, the J gene TRBJ1-2, with D tentatively TRBD1 (6 bases). This CDR3 has 13 residues. Germline values: CDR1 LNHDA, CDR2 SQIVND (reference sequence). V lost 0 bases to trimming and J lost 8 bases, with 10 bases between them. CDR3 protein: CASSIDRGGGYTF. CDR3 nucleotides: TGTGCCAGTAGTATAGACAGGGGCGGCGGCTACACCTTC. Full variable domain (missing parts from reference TRBV19 and TRBJ1-2): DGGITQSPKYLFRKEGQNVTLSCEQNLNHDAMYWYRQDPGQGLRLIYYSQIVNDFQKGDIAEGYSVSREKKESFPLTVTSAQKNPTAFYLCASSIDRGGGYTFGSGTRLTVV.

The chain joins TRBV5-1 to TRBJ1-2, with 12 bases that match TRBD1. V lost 0 bases, J lost 5 bases, and 8 bases stayed unmatched. Germline assignment: CDR1 SGHRS and CDR2 YFSETQ. This CDR3 contains 17 residues. The CDR3 DNA sequence: TGCGCCAGCAGCTTGGCTGGGACAGGGGGCGATGATTATGGCTACACCTTC. This codes for CASSLAGTGGDDYGYTF.

V is TRBV18 and J is TRBJ2-2; TRBD1 aligns across 8 bases. The CDR3 sequence is 19 residues long. The V gene end was trimmed by 3 bases and the J gene end by 0 bases; junction bases not matched to a gene: 12. Germline lookup yields CDR1 KGHSH and CDR2 LQKENI. This CDR3 is CASSPLTGTGTANTGELFF. CDR3 DNA: TGTGCCAGCTCACCGCTTACCGGGACAGGTACTGCGAACACCGGGGAGCTGTTTTTT.

The CDR3 nucleotides read TGTGCCAGCAGCGCCTTGGGGCAGGGCCAATCACCCCTCCACTTT. It translates to CASSALGQGQSPLHF. The V gene is TRBV11-1, the J gene TRBJ1-6; weak D call: TRBD1 (5 bases). The germline gives CDR1 SGHAT, CDR2 FQDESV (reference sequence). The CDR3 length is 15 residues. V lost 5 bases and J lost 10, with 18 bases in between.

The rearrangement links TRBV6-5 to TRBJ2-3; D is undetermined. V lost 5 bases, J lost 6 bases, and 9 bases lay in between. Per germline, CDR1 MNHEY and CDR2 SVGAGI. The CDR3 spans 12 residues. In DNA form, the CDR3 reads TGTGCCAGCAGTCTGACTGGGGATACGCAGTATTTT. Encoded protein: CASSLTGDTQYF.

This clone was found a few times. The chain uses TRBV19 and TRBJ1-2; tentative D call: TRBD1 (5 bases). V was trimmed by 6 bases and J by 14 bases, leaving 13 bases between them. CDR1 is LNHDA and CDR2 is SQIVND in the germline V gene (reference sequence). CDR3 length: 10 residues. CDR3 amino acids: CASSRQPVTF. The CDR3 coding sequence is TGTGCCAGTAGCCGACAGCCTGTAACCTTC.

The chain recombines TRBV5-1 with TRBJ2-7, with a tentative D call TRBD2 (5 bases). The V end was cut by 0 bases, the J end by 3 bases, with 10 bases between. Per the germline V gene, CDR1 is SGHRS and CDR2 is YFSETQ. This CDR3 is 14 amino acids long. In nucleotides, the CDR3 is TGCGCCAGCAGCTTGGACGGGGAACTCTACGAGCAGTACTTC. It is translated as CASSLDGELYEQYF.

The gene calls are TRBV19 and TRBJ1-2; no reliable D call. CDR3 length: 13 residues. The germline gives CDR1 LNHDA, CDR2 SQIVND (reference sequence). Between the trimmed V and J ends, which lost 7 bases and 6 bases, there was a span of 15 bases. CDR3 in DNA: TGTGCCAGTAAATATGCCGGGTTGAATGGCTACACCTTC. Its translation is CASKYAGLNGYTF.